Presented here are 4 T cell receptor beta chains from one specimen sequenced in a study of T cells in lung cancer brain metastases. Sequencing was performed with immunoSEQ multiplex PCR; in TCRdb, only in-frame clones are kept and a portion is missing. The sample consists of fewer than 5,500 clones, nearly 90% of them appearing once. Sequences were obtained from tumor tissue from the primary lung tumor. Receptor source: a woman between 45 and 65 years old with non-small cell lung cancer.

The table lists this clone with a count of one. V is TRBV29-1 and J is TRBJ2-3; 14 bases agree with TRBD2. The CDR3 has 20 residues. Germline CDR1 is SQVTM and CDR2 is ANQGSEA. V lost 7 bases, J lost 0 bases, and 18 bases stayed unmatched. CDR3 DNA sequence: TGCAGCGCCCCGAGGGGGGAACTGACTAGCGGGAGGGGCAGCACAGATACGCAGTATTTT. Its protein is CSAPRGELTSGRGSTDTQYF.

Here the CDR3 reads CASSLEFLQGGTEAFF. The DNA for the CDR3 is TGCGCCAGCAGCTTGGAATTCTTGCAGGGAGGAACTGAAGCTTTCTTT. The chain recombines TRBV5-1 with TRBJ1-1; perhaps TRBD1 as D (5 bases). The CDR3 spans 16 residues. The ends were cut back, 0 bases at V and 5 bases at J, with 17 bases in the middle. The germline gives CDR1 SGHRS, CDR2 YFSETQ.

The V gene is TRBV19, the J gene TRBJ1-5, with D perhaps TRBD1 (5 bases). This CDR3 contains 13 residues. Trimming pared 7 bases from V and 3 bases from J, leaving 10 bases between. The germline gives CDR1 LNHDA, CDR2 SQIVND (reference sequence). CDR3 region: CASTGLVNQPQHF. The DNA for the CDR3 is TGTGCCAGTACAGGGTTGGTCAATCAGCCCCAGCATTTT.

The rearrangement uses TRBV19 and TRBJ1-5, with no clear D. Trimming shortened V by 5 bases and J by 0 bases, and 11 bases separated the two germline ends. This CDR3 comprises 15 residues. CDR1 LNHDA and CDR2 SQIVND come from the germline V gene (reference sequence). The CDR3 loop is CASSSTFNSNQPQHF. In nucleotides, the CDR3 is TGTGCCAGTAGTTCGACATTTAATAGCAATCAGCCCCAGCATTTT.